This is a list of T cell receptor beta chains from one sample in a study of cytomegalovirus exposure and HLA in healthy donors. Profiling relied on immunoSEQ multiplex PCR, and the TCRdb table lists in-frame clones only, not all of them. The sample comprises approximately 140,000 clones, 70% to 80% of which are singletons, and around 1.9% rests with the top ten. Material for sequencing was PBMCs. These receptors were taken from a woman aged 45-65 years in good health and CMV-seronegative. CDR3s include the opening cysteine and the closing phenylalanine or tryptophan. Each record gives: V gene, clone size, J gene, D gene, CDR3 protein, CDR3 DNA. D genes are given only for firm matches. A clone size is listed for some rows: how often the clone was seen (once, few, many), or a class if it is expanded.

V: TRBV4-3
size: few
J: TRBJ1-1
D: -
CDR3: CASSQDWSDNTEAFF
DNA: TGCGCCAGCAGCCAAGATTGGTCAGATAACACTGAAGCTTTCTTT

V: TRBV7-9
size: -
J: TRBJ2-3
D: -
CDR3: CASSLTGPGTDTQYF
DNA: TGTGCCAGCAGCTTAACAGGGCCGGGCACAGATACGCAGTATTTT

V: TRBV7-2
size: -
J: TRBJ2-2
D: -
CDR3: CASSLRSSWNTGELFF
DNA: TGTGCCAGCAGCTTACGGTCTAGCTGGAACACCGGGGAGCTGTTTTTT

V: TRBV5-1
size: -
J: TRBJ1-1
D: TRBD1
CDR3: CASIQGPGVNTEAFF
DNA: TGCGCCAGCATACAGGGGCCCGGGGTTAACACTGAAGCTTTCTTT

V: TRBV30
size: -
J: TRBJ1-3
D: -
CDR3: CAWTGDGDSGNTIYF
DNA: TGTGCCTGGACGGGGGATGGGGACTCTGGAAACACCATATATTTT

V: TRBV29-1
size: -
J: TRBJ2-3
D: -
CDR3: CSVDLVRDTQYF
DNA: TGCAGCGTTGACCTAGTGCGAGATACGCAGTATTTT

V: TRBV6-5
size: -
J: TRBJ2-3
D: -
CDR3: CASSYSQGSSTDTQYF
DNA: TGTGCCAGCAGTTACTCGCAGGGGTCGAGCACAGATACGCAGTATTTT

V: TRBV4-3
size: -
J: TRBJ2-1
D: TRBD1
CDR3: CASSQGRGQGLTEQFF
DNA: TGCGCCAGCAGCCAAGGAAGGGGACAGGGTTTAACTGAGCAGTTCTTC

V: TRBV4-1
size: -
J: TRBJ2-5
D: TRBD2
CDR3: CASSQGTSEETQYF
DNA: TGCGCCAGCAGCCAAGGGACTAGTGAAGAGACCCAGTACTTC

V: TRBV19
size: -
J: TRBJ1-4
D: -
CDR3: CASNSLANEKLFF
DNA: TGTGCCAGTAATAGCCTGGCTAATGAAAAACTGTTTTTT

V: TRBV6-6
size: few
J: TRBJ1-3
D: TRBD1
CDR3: CASSGTGAGNTIYF
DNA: TGTGCCAGCAGTGGGACAGGGGCTGGAAACACCATATATTTT

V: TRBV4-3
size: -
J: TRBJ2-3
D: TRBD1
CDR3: CASSHEPGQGYNTQYF
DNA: TGCGCCAGCAGCCACGAACCGGGACAGGGGTATAATACGCAGTATTTT

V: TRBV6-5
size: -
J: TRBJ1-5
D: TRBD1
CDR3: CASSYTRDSNQPQNF
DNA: TGTGCCAGCAGTTACACCCGGGACAGCAATCAGCCCCAGAATTTT

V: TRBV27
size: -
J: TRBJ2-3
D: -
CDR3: CASSARDFTDTQYF
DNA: TGTGCCAGCAGTGCCAGGGACTTCACAGATACGCAGTATTTT

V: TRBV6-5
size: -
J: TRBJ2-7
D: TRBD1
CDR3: CASSYGRGYYEQYF
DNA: TGTGCCAGCAGTTACGGCAGGGGGTATTACGAGCAGTACTTC

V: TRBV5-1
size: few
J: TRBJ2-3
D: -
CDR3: CASSLLGTDTQYF
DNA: TGCGCCAGCAGCTTACTGGGCACAGATACGCAGTATTTT